The present T cell receptor (beta chain) was sequenced within a study of graft-versus-host responses after intestinal transplantation. Looking at the study overall: Uniformly, recipients were administered anti-thymocyte globulin induction with subsequent tacrolimus and steroids for around 3 years.

Plating combined around 200,000 CFSE-labeled responder cells with around 200,000 irradiated, violet-dye-labeled stimulator cells. V was cut by 7 bases and J by 8 bases, with 14 bases left in between. The CDR3 length is 12 residues. Germline CDR1 reads MNHEY; CDR2 reads SVGAGI. Profiling relied on immunoSEQ multiplex PCR, and the TCRdb table lists in-frame clones only, not all of them. The repertoire holds 20,000 to 25,000 clones, with just under 45% as singletons. The source material was alloreactive CD8+ T cells from a mixed lymphocyte reaction culture, sampled before transplantation. Subset given: CFSE-low proliferating T cells sorted from roughly 6-day pre-transplant mixed lymphocyte reaction (GvH or HvG direction). V and J are TRBV6-5 and TRBJ1-2; maybe TRBD1 (6 bases). This receptor was taken from a human patient who was an organ donor for intestinal transplantation. CDR3 coding DNA: TGTGCCAGCACTCCGAGGAGGGGGGGCTACACCTTC. This sequence encodes CASTPRRGGYTF.